This TCR beta chain was sequenced for a study of neurological immune-mediated disorders. Losses at the gene ends were 6 bases for V and 7 bases for J; bases not matched to a gene: 6. Germline V lookup: CDR1 SQVTM, CDR2 ANQGSEA. The CDR3 is 13 residues long. Ten or more counts support this clonotype. TCRdb redid the calling of the 5' RACE reads with MiXCR, one entry per CDR3 protein. The table has 28,000 or so distinct CDR3 sequences, approximately 12% seen once. Sequenced sample: PBMCs. The clonotype was recovered from a man between 60 and 75 years old in good health. This chain connects TRBV29-1 to TRBJ1-6, with TRBD1 matching over 7 bases. The CDR3 nucleotides are TGCAGCGTGGGTGACAGGGACAATTCACCCCTCCACTTT. Translating gives CSVGDRDNSPLHF.